A single sample gave rise to the 19 T cell receptor beta chains below, sequenced in a study of blood T cell repertoires in COVID-19. Generated by immunoSEQ multiplex PCR, the TCRdb table keeps only in-frame clones and is missing some. The table has about 220,000 clones, roughly nine tenths seen once. Input material: PBMCs or T cells enriched from blood (not recorded which). Source of these receptors: a woman aged 18-29 years in a cohort exposed to, infected with or recovered from COVID-19 (not recorded which).

V and J are TRBV25-1 and TRBJ1-1; 7 positions match TRBD1. The V gene end was trimmed by 4 bases and the J gene end by 3 bases; junction bases not matched to a gene: 8. CDR1 MGHDK and CDR2 SYGVNS come from the germline V gene. CDR3 length: 15 residues. The CDR3 nucleotides read TGTGCCAGCAGTGTACTAGGGGGCGCGGACACTGAAGCTTTCTTT. Translated: CASSVLGGADTEAFF.

The chain employs TRBV6-5 and TRBJ1-2; D is possibly TRBD1 (5 bases). V lost 7 bases and J 10 bases, leaving 22 bases between the germline ends. CDR3 size: 14 residues. CDR1 is MNHEY, CDR2 SVGAGI, per germline. Written as DNA, the CDR3 is TGTGCCAGCACGGGGGTAATGGCCGGGGATGCCTACACCTTC. Amino acid sequence: CASTGVMAGDAYTF.

The chain carries TRBV19 and TRBJ2-3, with TRBD2 as a possible D gene (5 bases). Germline V gives CDR1 LNHDA, CDR2 SQIVND (reference sequence). CDR3 length equals 14 residues. V lost 3 bases and J lost 3, with 10 bases in between. The CDR3 loop is CASSIPGKTDTQYF. The CDR3 nucleotides are TGTGCCAGTAGTATCCCGGGGAAGACAGATACGCAGTATTTT.

This clone was counted once. The chain has TRBV2 and TRBJ2-5; 8 bases match TRBD2. The J segment lost 2 bases and the V segment lost 5 bases, leaving 7 bases of the junction unmatched. The CDR3 spans 15 residues. Germline CDR1 SNHLY, CDR2 FYNNEI. This chain's CDR3 is CASSSLAGNQETQYF. CDR3 DNA: TGTGCCAGCAGTAGTTTAGCGGGAAATCAAGAGACCCAGTACTTC.

The V and J genes are TRBV27 and TRBJ2-1; 8 nucleotides line up with TRBD2. From germline, CDR1 is MNHEY and CDR2 SMNVEV (reference sequence). Trimming took 3 bases from V and 9 from J; bases not matched to a gene: 4. There are 13 residues in the CDR3. For the CDR3, the DNA is TGTGCCAGCAGTTTGGGAGCGGGAGTTGAGCAGTTCTTC. Its translation is CASSLGAGVEQFF.

The chain has TRBV11-3 and TRBJ2-1; TRBD2 agrees at 9 bases. V was pared by 3 bases and J by 7 bases, with 4 bases of the junction left unmatched. CDR1 and CDR2 (germline): SGHNT, YENEEA. This CDR3 has 14 amino acids. CDR3 DNA: TGTGCCAGCAGCTTCAAGCGGGAGGTAAATGAGCAGTTCTTC. This encodes CASSFKREVNEQFF. Complete variable domain (other parts from reference TRBV11-3 and TRBJ2-1): EAGVVQSPRYKIIEKKQPVAFWCNPISGHNTLYWYLQNLGQGPELLIRYENEEAVDDSQLPKDRFSAERLKGVDSTLKIQPAELGDSAVYLCASSFKREVNEQFFGPGTRLTVL.

The chain couples TRBV5-8 to TRBJ2-6; TRBD1 is a possible D gene (7 bases). Between the trimmed V and J ends, which lost 0 bases and 13 bases, there was a span of 26 bases. Germline CDR1 reads SGHTS; CDR2 reads YDEGEE. The CDR3 is 18 amino acids. For the CDR3, the DNA is TGTGCCAGCAGCTTGGACGGAGGGGACAGTTTTCCGTCGGGGGTCCTGACTTTC. It is translated as CASSLDGGDSFPSGVLTF.

This clone has more than one count but fewer than ten. The V gene is TRBV28, the J gene TRBJ1-5, with unresolved D. Trimming stripped 2 bases from V and 1 base from J, with 9 bases between. Germline lookup yields CDR1 MDHEN and CDR2 SYDVKM. The CDR3 runs to 15 residues. The CDR3 nucleotides read TGTGCCAGCAGTTTAGGTCGGGAGAGCAATCAGCCCCAGCATTTT. Translated, it gives CASSLGRESNQPQHF.

The CDR3 reads CASSQSQGANSPLHF. The CDR3 nucleotides read TGCGCCAGCAGTCAATCGCAGGGGGCGAATTCACCCCTCCACTTT. The chain is built from TRBV23-1 and TRBJ1-6; 8 nucleotides agree with TRBD1. TRBV23-1 is classed as an ORF, of uncertain function. J lost 7 bases, V lost 0 bases, and 2 bases had no gene match. The CDR3 sequence is 15 residues long.

This rearrangement joins TRBV7-6 to TRBJ1-2; 7 nucleotides agree with TRBD1. The CDR3 loop spans 13 amino acids. Germline assignment: CDR1 SGHVS and CDR2 FNYEAQ. The trim removed 1 base at V and 8 bases at J, leaving 4 bases unmatched. CDR3 sequence reads: CASSLEGGVGYTF. The CDR3, as DNA: TGTGCCAGCAGCTTAGAAGGGGGCGTAGGCTACACCTTC.

The genes are TRBV29-1 and TRBJ2-3, with 8 bases that match TRBD2. The V gene end was trimmed by 7 bases and the J gene end by 3 bases; junction bases not matched to a gene: 27. Germline V gives CDR1 SQVTM, CDR2 ANQGSEA. The CDR3 length is 20 residues. DNA of the CDR3: TGCAGCGCCGTCGACGGGGCGGGGGGCCAAAGGGGAATATGGACAGATACGCAGTATTTT. It yields the protein CSAVDGAGGQRGIWTDTQYF.

The chain couples TRBV18 to TRBJ2-4; TRBD1 matches at 10 bases. The germline V gene encodes CDR1 KGHSH and CDR2 LQKENI. This CDR3 is built from 14 residues. V shed 3 bases and J 6 bases; nucleotides not matched to a gene: 2. CDR3: CASSPGTGVNIQYF. CDR3 sequence (DNA): TGTGCCAGCTCACCCGGGACAGGGGTAAACATTCAGTACTTC.

This CDR3 reads CASAFASGWNEQFF. For the CDR3, the DNA is TGTGCCAGTGCTTTTGCTAGTGGTTGGAATGAGCAGTTCTTC. V gene TRBV9 combines with J gene TRBJ2-1; D not certain. CDR1 is SGDLS, CDR2 YYNGEE, per germline. Trimming removed 8 bases from V and 7 bases from J, with 19 bases in between. This CDR3 has 14 amino acids.

The rearrangement uses TRBV18 and TRBJ1-6; 7 bases agree with TRBD1. CDR3 length: 14 residues. Trimming cost V 3 bases and J 6 bases; bases outside gene matches: 2. CDR1 and CDR2 (germline): KGHSH, LQKENI. CDR3 region: CASSPGTVNSPLHF. The CDR3 nucleotides read TGTGCCAGCTCACCGGGGACAGTTAATTCACCCCTCCACTTT.

This chain links TRBV9 with TRBJ1-2, with D maybe TRBD1 (5 bases). The CDR3 consists of 17 residues. In germline, CDR1 is SGDLS, CDR2 YYNGEE. Between the trimmed V and J ends, which lost 4 bases and 2 bases, there was a span of 21 bases. The CDR3 is CASSTGDSRGLNYGYTF. Written as DNA, the CDR3 is TGTGCCAGCAGCACGGGGGACTCCAGAGGATTAAACTATGGCTACACCTTC.

This chain connects TRBV24-1 to TRBJ2-1; 10 positions match TRBD2. There are 15 residues in the CDR3. Germline loops: CDR1 KGHDR, CDR2 SFDVKD. The J segment lost 8 bases and the V segment lost 3 bases, leaving 6 bases of the junction unmatched. CDR3 DNA sequence: TGTGCCACCAGTGATATAGCGGGAGGCTTTTATGAGCAGTTCTTC. Its translation: CATSDIAGGFYEQFF.

The chain recombines TRBV19 with TRBJ2-1; TRBD1 matches 12 bases. V lost 6 bases, J lost 7 bases, and 7 bases stayed unmatched. There are 15 residues in the CDR3. Germline V lookup: CDR1 LNHDA, CDR2 SQIVND (reference sequence). This CDR3 reads CASRIRDRGRNEQFF. The CDR3 coding sequence is TGTGCCAGTAGGATCAGGGACAGGGGGCGGAATGAGCAGTTCTTC. Using reference TRBV19 and TRBJ2-1 for the parts outside the CDR3, the full variable domain is DGGITQSPKYLFRKEGQNVTLSCEQNLNHDAMYWYRQDPGQGLRLIYYSQIVNDFQKGDIAEGYSVSREKKESFPLTVTSAQKNPTAFYLCASRIRDRGRNEQFFGPGTRLTVL.

This clone was observed a single time. J is TRBJ2-7 and V is TRBV20-1, with D hard to call. Germline assignment: CDR1 DFQATT and CDR2 SNEGSKA (reference sequence). There are 14 residues in the CDR3. V was shortened by 3 bases and J by 1 base, with 13 bases between the two germline ends. The chain's CDR3 is CSASMGLDSYEQYF. DNA for the CDR3: TGCAGTGCTAGTATGGGTCTAGATTCCTACGAGCAGTACTTC.

J is TRBJ1-4 and V is TRBV2; D is uncertain. Germline V gene lookup returns CDR1 SNHLY and CDR2 FYNNEI. The length of the CDR3 is 13 residues. The ends were cut back, 5 bases at V and 8 bases at J, with 12 bases in the middle. The CDR3 loop is CASSRSGGEKLFF. CDR3 sequence (DNA): TGTGCCAGCAGTAGGTCCGGCGGGGAAAAACTGTTTTTT.